This T cell receptor beta chain was recorded in a study of blood T cell repertoires in COVID-19. As processed by the authors: Estimation of nucleated cell counts was performed using reference gene primer amplification. Profiling relied on immunoSEQ multiplex PCR, and the TCRdb table lists in-frame clones only, not all of them. From that table come the V and J calls and clone size; the DNA was used to work out D and trimming. The sample holds 55,000 to 70,000 clones, about 87% seen once. The CDR3 contains 16 residues. Per the germline V gene, CDR1 is MNHEY and CDR2 is SMNVEV (reference sequence). Trimming took off 5 bases at V and 0 bases at J, with 13 bases between the two ends.

This TCR was recovered from a man between 65 and 80 years old with acute or convalescent COVID-19. The chain recombines TRBV27 with TRBJ2-2; D is possibly TRBD2 (5 bases). Sequencing was performed on peripheral blood. This chain's CDR3 is CASSPGLAPNTGELFF. The CDR3 DNA follows: TGTGCCAGCAGTCCAGGACTGGCACCGAACACCGGGGAGCTGTTTTTT.